The following is a TCR beta chain sequence with its context. Its antigen is undetermined. The germline gives CDR1 MDHEN, CDR2 SYDVKM. The CDR3 has 16 residues. V lost 3 bases and J lost 11; bases outside the gene matches: 13. These data belong to a study of primary melanoma T cells and metastatic recurrence. Whole-study context: Primary melanomas here were stage T2 to T4, over 1 mm thick. Study-wide results and caveats: Suggested, not shown: primary melanomas can contain effective antitumor T cells. A tumor T-cell fraction above 20% appeared protective.

TCRdb's copy holds only in-frame clones and misses some; the assay was immunoSEQ multiplex PCR. Here the sample spans a few thousand clones, about four fifths being singletons. The source material was melanoma tumor tissue. The V call is TRBV28, the J call TRBJ1-5; TRBD1 agrees at 10 bases. This clonotype was obtained from a human donor with melanoma. The CDR3 DNA follows: TGTGCCAGCAGTTTTTTCGGGACAGGGGCCGTCATGACCCAGCATTTT. This translates into CASSFFGTGAVMTQHF.